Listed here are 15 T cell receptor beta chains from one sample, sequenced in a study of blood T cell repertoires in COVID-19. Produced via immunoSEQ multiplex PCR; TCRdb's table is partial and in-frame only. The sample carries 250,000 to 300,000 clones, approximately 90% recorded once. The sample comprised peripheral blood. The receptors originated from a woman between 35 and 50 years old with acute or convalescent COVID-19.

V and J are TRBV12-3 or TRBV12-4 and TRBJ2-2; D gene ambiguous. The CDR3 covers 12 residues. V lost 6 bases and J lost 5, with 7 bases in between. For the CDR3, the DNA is TGTGCCAGCAGCCTTAGAACCGGGGAGCTGTTTTTT. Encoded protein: CASSLRTGELFF.

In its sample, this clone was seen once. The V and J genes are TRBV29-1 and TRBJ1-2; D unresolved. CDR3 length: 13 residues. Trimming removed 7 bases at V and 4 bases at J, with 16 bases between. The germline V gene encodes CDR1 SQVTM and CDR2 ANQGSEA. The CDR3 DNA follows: TGCAGCGCCTTCGCCAGAGGAGGCTATGGCTACACCTTC. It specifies CSAFARGGYGYTF.

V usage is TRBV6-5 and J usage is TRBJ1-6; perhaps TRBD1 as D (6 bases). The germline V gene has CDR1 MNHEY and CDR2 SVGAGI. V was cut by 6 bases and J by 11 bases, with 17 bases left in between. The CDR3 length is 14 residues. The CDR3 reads CASSPTPQGTPLHF. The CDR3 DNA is TGTGCCAGCAGCCCCACCCCACAGGGTACACCCCTCCACTTT.

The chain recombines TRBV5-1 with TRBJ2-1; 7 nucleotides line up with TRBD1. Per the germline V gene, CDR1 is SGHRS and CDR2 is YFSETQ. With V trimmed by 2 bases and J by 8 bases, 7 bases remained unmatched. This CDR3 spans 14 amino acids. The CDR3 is CASSFAQGRDEQFF. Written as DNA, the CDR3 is TGCGCCAGCAGCTTCGCACAGGGGCGGGATGAGCAGTTCTTC.

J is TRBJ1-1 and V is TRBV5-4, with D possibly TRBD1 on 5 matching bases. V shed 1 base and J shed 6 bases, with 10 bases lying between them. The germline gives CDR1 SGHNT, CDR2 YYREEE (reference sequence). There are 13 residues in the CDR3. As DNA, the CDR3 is TGTGCCAGCAGCTTGACCGGGGGGGCTGAAGCTTTCTTT. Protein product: CASSLTGGAEAFF.

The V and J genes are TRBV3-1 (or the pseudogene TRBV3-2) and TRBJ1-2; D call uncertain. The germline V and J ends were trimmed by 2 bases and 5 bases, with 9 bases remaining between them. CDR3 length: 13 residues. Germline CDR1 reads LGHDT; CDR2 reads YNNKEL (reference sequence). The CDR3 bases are TGTGCCAGCAGCCAACCCGGGAATTATGGCTACACCTTC. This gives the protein CASSQPGNYGYTF.

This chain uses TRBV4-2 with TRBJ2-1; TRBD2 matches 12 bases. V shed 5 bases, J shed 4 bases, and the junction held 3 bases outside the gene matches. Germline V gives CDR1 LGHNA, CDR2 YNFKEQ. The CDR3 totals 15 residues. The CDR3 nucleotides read TGTGCCAGCAGCTCCGGGACTAGCGGGTACAATGAGCAGTTCTTC. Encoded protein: CASSSGTSGYNEQFF.

Here the CDR3 DNA reads TGTGCCGGTCAGGGTTCCAATCAGCCCCAGCATTTT. Its protein is CAGQGSNQPQHF. The chain uses TRBV6-5 and TRBJ1-5; perhaps TRBD1 as D (5 bases). With 11 bases removed from V and 3 bases from J, the gap between germline ends came to 11 bases. Germline V lookup: CDR1 MNHEY, CDR2 SVGAGI. The CDR3 covers 12 residues.

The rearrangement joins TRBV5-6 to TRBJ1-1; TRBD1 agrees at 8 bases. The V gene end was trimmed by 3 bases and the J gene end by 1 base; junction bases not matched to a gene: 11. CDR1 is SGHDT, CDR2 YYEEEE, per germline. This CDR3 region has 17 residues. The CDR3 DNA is TGTGCCAGCAGCTCGGGACAGGCTTACTACACGAACACTGAAGCTTTCTTT. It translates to CASSSGQAYYTNTEAFF.

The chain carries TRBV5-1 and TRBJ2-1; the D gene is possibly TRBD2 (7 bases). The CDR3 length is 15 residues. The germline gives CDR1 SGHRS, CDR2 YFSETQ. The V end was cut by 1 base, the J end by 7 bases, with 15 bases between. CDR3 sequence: CASSLSGGHENEQFF. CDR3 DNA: TGCGCCAGCAGCTTGTCGGGGGGCCATGAGAATGAGCAGTTCTTC.

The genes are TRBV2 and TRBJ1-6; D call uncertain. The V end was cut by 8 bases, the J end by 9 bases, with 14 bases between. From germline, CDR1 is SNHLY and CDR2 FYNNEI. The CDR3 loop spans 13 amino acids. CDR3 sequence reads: CASVTPGGSPLHF. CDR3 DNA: TGTGCCAGCGTAACCCCGGGAGGTTCACCCCTCCACTTT.

The CDR3 region is CASRQVGDNQPQHF. CDR3 nucleotides: TGTGCCAGCAGACAGGTTGGGGATAATCAGCCCCAGCATTTT. The chain is built from TRBV6-5 and TRBJ1-5; tentative D call: TRBD1 (5 bases). The CDR3 is 14 amino acids. Germline CDR1 and CDR2: MNHEY and SVGAGI. V lost 6 bases, J lost 4 bases, and 13 bases lay in between.

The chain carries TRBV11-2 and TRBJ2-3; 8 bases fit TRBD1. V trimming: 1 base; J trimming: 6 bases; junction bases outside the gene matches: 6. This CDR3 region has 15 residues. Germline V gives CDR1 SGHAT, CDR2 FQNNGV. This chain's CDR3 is CASSLVRTGSDTQYF. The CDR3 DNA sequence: TGTGCCAGCAGCTTAGTACGGACAGGGTCCGATACGCAGTATTTT.

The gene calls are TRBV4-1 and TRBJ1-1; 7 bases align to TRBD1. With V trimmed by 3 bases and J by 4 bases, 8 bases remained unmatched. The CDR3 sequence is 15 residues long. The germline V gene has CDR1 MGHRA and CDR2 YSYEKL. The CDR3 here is CASSHEGAGSTEAFF. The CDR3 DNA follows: TGCGCCAGCAGCCACGAGGGGGCCGGGAGCACTGAAGCTTTCTTT.

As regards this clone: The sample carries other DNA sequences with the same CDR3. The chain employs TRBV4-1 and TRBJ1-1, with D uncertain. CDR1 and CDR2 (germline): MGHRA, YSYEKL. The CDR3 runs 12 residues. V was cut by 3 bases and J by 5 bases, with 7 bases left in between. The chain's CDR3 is CASSHPGTEAFF. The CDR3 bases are TGCGCCAGCAGCCACCCCGGGACTGAAGCTTTCTTT.